The 10 T cell receptor beta chains below were found in one sample sequenced in a study of shared clonotypes between healthy human individuals. CD45RO-negative CD8 cells positively selected for CCR7 made up the naive population, which excluded terminally differentiated effector memory CD45RA+ cells. Measured with immunoSEQ multiplex PCR; TCRdb has only the in-frame clones, and not every one. The table records about 2 million clones, just under 95% of them present only once. What was sequenced was naive CD8+ T cells sorted from blood. Receptor source: a young man in good health.

This clone was detected many times. The chain uses TRBV28 and TRBJ2-7; 7 bases are shared with TRBD1. J lost 4 bases, V lost 5 bases, and 8 bases had no gene match. The germline V gene encodes CDR1 MDHEN and CDR2 SYDVKM. The length of the CDR3 is 14 residues. CDR3 sequence (DNA): TGTGCCAGCAGTCTGGGACAGAGTATTTACGAGCAGTACTTC. This translates into CASSLGQSIYEQYF.

J is TRBJ2-7 and V is TRBV7-2; TRBD2 matches 7 bases. The CDR3 consists of 15 residues. Germline V gene lookup returns CDR1 SGHTA and CDR2 FQGNSA. With V trimmed by 5 bases and J by 5 bases, 12 bases remained unmatched. The CDR3 here is CASSSGARVLDEQYF. CDR3 in DNA: TGTGCCAGCAGCAGCGGGGCCAGGGTTCTGGACGAGCAGTACTTC.

The V and J genes are TRBV29-1 and TRBJ2-1; the D gene is possibly TRBD2 (6 bases). This CDR3 has 17 amino acids. Trimming removed 0 bases from V and 1 base from J, with 16 bases in between. Germline V lookup: CDR1 SQVTM, CDR2 ANQGSEA. The CDR3 sequence is CSVEDPRLEGSYNEQFF. DNA for the CDR3: TGCAGCGTTGAAGATCCGAGACTAGAGGGGTCCTACAATGAGCAGTTCTTC.

The chain employs TRBV6-1 and TRBJ2-7; D unresolved. The CDR3 is 10 amino acids. The V end lost 6 bases, the J end lost 12 bases, and 12 bases lay between the germline ends. Germline V lookup: CDR1 MNHNS, CDR2 SASEGT. This chain's CDR3 is CASRDTIGYF. CDR3 coding DNA: TGTGCCAGCAGGGATACGATAGGGTACTTC.

This sequence joins TRBV27 and TRBJ2-1; TRBD2 agrees at 8 bases. The germline V gene encodes CDR1 MNHEY and CDR2 SMNVEV (reference sequence). This CDR3 contains 13 residues. V dropped 7 bases and J dropped 4; count of bases not matched to a gene: 3. The CDR3, as DNA: TGTGCCAGCAAGGGACTAGATTACAATGAGCAGTTCTTC. The encoded protein is CASKGLDYNEQFF.

The chain is built from TRBV15 and TRBJ2-2; no clear D. There are 17 residues in the CDR3. The V gene's germline CDR1 is LNHNV and CDR2 YYDKDF (reference sequence). The V gene lost 0 bases and the J gene lost 0 bases, with 11 bases spanning the gap. As DNA, the CDR3 is TGTGCCACCAGCAGAGATCTTGGCACCGCGAACACCGGGGAGCTGTTTTTT. Protein sequence: CATSRDLGTANTGELFF.

This chain connects TRBV27 to TRBJ1-1, with 10 bases that match TRBD1. Trimming removed 3 bases from V and 11 bases from J; junction bases left unmatched: 3. The CDR3 sequence is 12 residues long. Germline lookup yields CDR1 MNHEY and CDR2 SMNVEV (reference sequence). Written as DNA, the CDR3 is TGTGCCAGCAGTTTGGGACAGGGGAGGGCTTTCTTT. Translated: CASSLGQGRAFF.

V is TRBV6-5 and J is TRBJ1-4, with 9 nucleotides matching TRBD1. Unmatched junction bases numbered 6, after V lost 2 bases and J lost 5 bases. Germline V CDR1 and CDR2: MNHEY, SVGAGI. The CDR3 is made up of 16 amino acids. In DNA form, the CDR3 reads TGTGCCAGCAGTTACGGGCGGGACAGGGAGAATGAAAAACTGTTTTTT. Translation: CASSYGRDRENEKLFF.

J is TRBJ2-3 and V is TRBV5-1, with D hard to call. Between the trimmed V and J ends, which lost 4 bases and 0 bases, there was a span of 12 bases. Germline CDR1 SGHRS, CDR2 YFSETQ. The CDR3 totals 15 residues. CDR3: CASSHGSSSTDTQYF. The CDR3 DNA reads as TGCGCCAGCAGCCATGGTAGTTCCAGCACAGATACGCAGTATTTT. Full variable domain (outside the CDR3, taken from reference TRBV5-1 and TRBJ2-3): KAGVTQTPRYLIKTRGQQVTLSCSPISGHRSVSWYQQTPGQGLQFLFEYFSETQRNKGNFPGRFSGRQFSNSRSEMNVSTLELGDSALYLCASSHGSSSTDTQYFGPGTRLTVL.

The rearrangement links TRBV5-1 to TRBJ2-7, with D uncertain. Germline loops: CDR1 SGHRS, CDR2 YFSETQ. The V end was cut by 0 bases, the J end by 1 base, with 8 bases between. This CDR3 contains 14 residues. As DNA, the CDR3 is TGCGCCAGCAGCTTGGAGTCCGGGTCCTACGAGCAGTACTTC. Protein: CASSLESGSYEQYF.